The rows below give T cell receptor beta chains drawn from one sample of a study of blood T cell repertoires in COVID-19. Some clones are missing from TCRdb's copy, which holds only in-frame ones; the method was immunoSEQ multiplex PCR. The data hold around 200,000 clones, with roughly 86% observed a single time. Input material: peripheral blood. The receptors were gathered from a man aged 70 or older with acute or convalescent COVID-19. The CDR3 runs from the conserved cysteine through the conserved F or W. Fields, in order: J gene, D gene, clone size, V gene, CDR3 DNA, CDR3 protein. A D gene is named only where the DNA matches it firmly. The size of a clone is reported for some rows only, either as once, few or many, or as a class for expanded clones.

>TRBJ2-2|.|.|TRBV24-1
TGTGCCGCCCAAGCTACAGGAGACGGGGAGCTGTTTTTT
CAAQATGDGELFF
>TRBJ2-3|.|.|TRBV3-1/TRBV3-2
TGTGCCAGCAGCCAAGAGTACTATAGCACAGATACGCAGTATTTT
CASSQEYYSTDTQYF
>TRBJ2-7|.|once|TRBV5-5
TGTGCCAGCAGCTTGGTGGCAGGAATGAACGAGCAGTACTTC
CASSLVAGMNEQYF
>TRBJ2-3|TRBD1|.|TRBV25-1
TGTGCCAGCAGTGAAGTCGACAGGGCCACGCAGTATTTT
CASSEVDRATQYF
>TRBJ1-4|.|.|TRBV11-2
TGTGCCAGCAGCGGAGGCGGTGAAAAACTGTTTTTT
CASSGGGEKLFF
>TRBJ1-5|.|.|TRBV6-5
TGTGCCATCAAGATCCCCTCTAAGAGCAATCAGCCCCAGCATTTT
CAIKIPSKSNQPQHF
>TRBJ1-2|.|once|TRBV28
TGTGCCAGCAGTCCGCCGGGGTGGGGTCTCGAGGGCTATGGCTACACCTTC
CASSPPGWGLEGYGYTF
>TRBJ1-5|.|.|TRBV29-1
TGCAGCGTGGCGGGGGATGGCAATCAGCCCCAGCATTTT
CSVAGDGNQPQHF
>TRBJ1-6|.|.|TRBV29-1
TGCAGCGTGGGAGAGGGTTACCCCCTCCACTTT
CSVGEGYPLHF
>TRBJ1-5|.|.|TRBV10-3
TGTGCCGCCGGGTCTCTTTTGGATCAGCCCCAGCATTTT
CAAGSLLDQPQHF
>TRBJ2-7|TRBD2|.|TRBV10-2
TGCGCCAGCAGTTCAGGACTAGCGGACTCCTACGAGCAGTACTTC
CASSSGLADSYEQYF
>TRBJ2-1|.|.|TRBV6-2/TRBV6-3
TGTGCCAGCAGTCAAGGGACACCAGAGTACAATGAGCAGTTCTTC
CASSQGTPEYNEQFF
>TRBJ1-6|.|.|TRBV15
TGTGCCACCAGTTTGCGCTCCTATAATTCACCCCTCCACTTT
CATSLRSYNSPLHF
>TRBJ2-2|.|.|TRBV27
TGTGCCAGCAGTTTATCGGGGACACTGAACACCGGGGAGCTGTTTTTT
CASSLSGTLNTGELFF
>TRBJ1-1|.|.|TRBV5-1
TGCGCCAGCAGCCTCGCCCCAGGAAACACTGAAGCTTTCTTT
CASSLAPGNTEAFF
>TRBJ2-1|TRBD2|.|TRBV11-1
TGTGCCAGCAGCCGAGGCGCGGGAGCTAATGAGCAGTTCTTC
CASSRGAGANEQFF
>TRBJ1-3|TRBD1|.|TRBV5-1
TGCGCCAGCAGCGGGACAGGCTCTGGAAACACCATATATTTT
CASSGTGSGNTIYF
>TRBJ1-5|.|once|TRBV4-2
TGTGCCAGCAGCCAAGATCCCGAGATCCAGCCCCAGCATTTT
CASSQDPEIQPQHF
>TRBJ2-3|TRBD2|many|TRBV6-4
TGTGCCAGCAGTGTCGGCGGGGGGGCCCCAGATACGCAGTATTTT
CASSVGGGAPDTQYF
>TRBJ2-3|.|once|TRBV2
TGTGCCAGCAGTAACGATCGGGGGTCAGATACGCAGTATTTT
CASSNDRGSDTQYF
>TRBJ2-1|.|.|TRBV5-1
TGCGCCAGCAGCTCAGGCCCGGCGGGTGAGCAGTTCTTC
CASSSGPAGEQFF
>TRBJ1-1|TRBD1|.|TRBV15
TGTGCCACCAGCAGATTTGACAGGGGCCCTGACACTGAAGCTTTCTTT
CATSRFDRGPDTEAFF
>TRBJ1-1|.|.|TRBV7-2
TGTGCCAGCAGTCCTCAGATGAACACTGAAGCTTTCTTT
CASSPQMNTEAFF
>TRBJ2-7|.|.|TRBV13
TGTGCCAGCAGCTTACAGCCAGCCACGGGCGAGCAGTACTTC
CASSLQPATGEQYF
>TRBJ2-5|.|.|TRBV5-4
TGTGCCAGCAGCTTGACAGGGTCGGCACAAGAGACCCAGTACTTC
CASSLTGSAQETQYF
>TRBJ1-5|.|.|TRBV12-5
TGTGCTAGTGGCTCTCGGACGGGGCAGCCCCAGCATTTT
CASGSRTGQPQHF
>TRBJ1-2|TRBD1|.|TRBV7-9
TGTGCCAGCAGCTTTGGGCAGGGGGATGGCTACACCTTC
CASSFGQGDGYTF
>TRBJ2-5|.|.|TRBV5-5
TGTGCCAGCACTTCCCGGGAGACCCAGTACTTC
CASTSRETQYF
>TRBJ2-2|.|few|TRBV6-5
TGTGCCAGCAGTTACTCCCGGACTCCGACCGGGGAGCTGTTTTTT
CASSYSRTPTGELFF
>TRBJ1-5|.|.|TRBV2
TGTGCCAGCAGCCCTGGACACAATCAGCCCCAGCATTTT
CASSPGHNQPQHF
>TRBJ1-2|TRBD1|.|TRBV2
TGTGCCAGCAGTGGGGGCCAACAGGGGACCTATGGCTACACCTTC
CASSGGQQGTYGYTF
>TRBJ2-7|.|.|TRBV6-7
TGTGCCAGCAGTTACAAGAATCCCATGACTAGTCGTGAGCAGTACTTC
CASSYKNPMTSREQYF
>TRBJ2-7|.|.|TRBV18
TGTGCCAGCTCACCGGATCAGGGGGGAGGCTACGAGCAGTACTTC
CASSPDQGGGYEQYF
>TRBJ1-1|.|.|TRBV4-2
TGTGCCAGCAGCCAAGAACGACACCCGAACACTGAAGCTTTCTTT
CASSQERHPNTEAFF
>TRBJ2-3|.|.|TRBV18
TGTGCCAGCTCACCACAGGGGTCGTACACAGATACGCAGTATTTT
CASSPQGSYTDTQYF
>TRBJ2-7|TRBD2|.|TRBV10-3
TGTGCCATCAGTGAGTCGCGGGAGGGGTTCTACGAGCAGTACTTC
CAISESREGFYEQYF
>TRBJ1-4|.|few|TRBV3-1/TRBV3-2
TGTGCCAGCAGCCAAGAGTACGGACTGTTTTTT
CASSQEYGLFF
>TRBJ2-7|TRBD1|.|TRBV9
TGTGCCAGCAGCGTGGGGGACAGACACTACGAGCAGTACTTC
CASSVGDRHYEQYF
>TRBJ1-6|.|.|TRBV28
TGTGCCAGCAGTGCCCTAGGGGGTTCCTATAATTCACCCCTCCACTTT
CASSALGGSYNSPLHF
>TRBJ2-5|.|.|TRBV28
TGTGCCAGCAGAACTACGGGGGTCACAGAGACCCAGTACTTC
CASRTTGVTETQYF
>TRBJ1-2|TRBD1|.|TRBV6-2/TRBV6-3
TGTGCCAGCAGTGCCGGACAGGTGTACTATGGCTACACCTTC
CASSAGQVYYGYTF
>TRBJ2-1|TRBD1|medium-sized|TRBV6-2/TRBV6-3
TGTGCCAGCAGTTTCGTGTTTGGGACAGGGGACTACAATGAGCAGTTCTTC
CASSFVFGTGDYNEQFF
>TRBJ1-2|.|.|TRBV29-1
TGCAGCGTTGAGAGGTTAGAGAATGGCTACACCTTC
CSVERLENGYTF
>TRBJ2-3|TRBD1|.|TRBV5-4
TGTGCCAGCAGGCTACAGGGGGCTACAGATACGCAGTATTTT
CASRLQGATDTQYF
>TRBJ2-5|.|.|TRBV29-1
TGCAGCGTTGATTCGGGGGTTGGAGAGACCCAGTACTTC
CSVDSGVGETQYF
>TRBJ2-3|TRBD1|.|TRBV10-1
TGCGCCAGCAGTTTCGGACAGGGATACACAGATACGCAGTATTTT
CASSFGQGYTDTQYF
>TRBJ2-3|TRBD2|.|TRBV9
TGTGCCAGCAGCGTTAGCCCCCTCAGCGGGGGGAGCACAGATACGCAGTATTTT
CASSVSPLSGGSTDTQYF
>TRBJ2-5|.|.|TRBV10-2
TGCGCCAGCAGTGAGGCGCTAGCCCAAGAGACCCAGTACTTC
CASSEALAQETQYF